Each of the 21 T cell receptor beta chains below was sequenced from the same sample in a study of CD8+ T cells in alopecia areata. Treatment reported: oral pan-JAK inhibitor, 5-10 mg twice daily. Extraction and reverse transcription of RNA yielded cDNA as the sequencing template. Generated by immunoSEQ multiplex PCR, the TCRdb table keeps only in-frame clones and is missing some. This table has 95,000 to 100,000 clones, around 60% appearing once. The source material was CD8+ T cells sorted from blood, sampled between weeks 55 and 70, from a patient treated with tofacitinib. The receptors were gathered from a human donor with alopecia areata.

J is TRBJ1-5 and V is TRBV27; D remains ambiguous. CDR3 length: 13 residues. CDR1 is MNHEY, CDR2 SMNVEV, per germline (reference sequence). V dropped 6 bases and J dropped 0 bases, with 6 bases sitting between them. DNA of the CDR3: TGTGCCAGCAGGGGCGGTAGCAATCAGCCCCAGCATTTT. This encodes CASRGGSNQPQHF.

This sequence joins TRBV5-1 and TRBJ2-7; D is unresolved. The CDR3 sequence is 13 residues long. V lost 4 bases to trimming and J lost 6 bases, with 14 bases between them. The germline gives CDR1 SGHRS, CDR2 YFSETQ. CDR3 coding DNA: TGCGCCAGCAGCCTCGGTTCGGGTGGCGAGCAGTACTTC. Its protein product is CASSLGSGGEQYF.

The CDR3 bases are TGTGCCAGCAGCCAAGAGGGTGGAGCTTTCTTT. Amino acid sequence: CASSQEGGAFF. The V and J genes are TRBV4-2 and TRBJ1-1; D call uncertain. The ends were cut back, 0 bases at V and 10 bases at J, with 6 bases in the middle. The CDR3 is 11 residues long. Per the germline V gene, CDR1 is LGHNA and CDR2 is YNFKEQ.

A note on this clone: Other nucleotide sequences from this sample produce the same CDR3. This chain links TRBV27 with TRBJ1-1; D gene uncertain. CDR3 length equals 13 residues. Germline lookup yields CDR1 MNHEY and CDR2 SMNVEV (reference sequence). Trimming pared 2 bases from V and 1 base from J, leaving 5 bases between. The CDR3 sequence: CASSLAANTEAFF. CDR3 DNA: TGTGCCAGCAGTTTAGCGGCGAACACTGAAGCTTTCTTT.

The chain joins TRBV30 to TRBJ1-1; a possible D gene is TRBD1 (6 bases). V lost 5 bases to trimming and J lost 5 bases, with 18 bases between them. The germline V gene encodes CDR1 GTSNPN and CDR2 SVGIG (reference sequence). CDR3 length: 14 residues. The CDR3 nucleotides are TGTGCCTGGTCGCCGGCACAGGGAATAACTGAAGCTTTCTTT. Translation gives CAWSPAQGITEAFF.

This sequence joins TRBV27 and TRBJ2-1; D is undetermined. Germline values: CDR1 MNHEY, CDR2 SMNVEV (reference sequence). V was cut by 0 bases and J by 0 bases, with 12 bases left in between. This CDR3 spans 17 amino acids. The CDR3, as DNA: TGTGCCAGCAGTTTATCGGTGGGCCCGAGCTCCTACAATGAGCAGTTCTTC. Residues: CASSLSVGPSSYNEQFF.

This clone was counted once. The same CDR3 is also encoded by other DNA sequences in this sample. The chain employs TRBV25-1 and TRBJ2-5; D perhaps matches TRBD1 (5 bases). The CDR3 covers 12 residues. V was shortened by 3 bases and J by 3 bases, with 5 bases between the two germline ends. Germline lookup yields CDR1 MGHDK and CDR2 SYGVNS. CDR3 in amino acids: CASSDREETQYF. The CDR3 DNA reads TGTGCCAGCAGTGACAGGGAAGAGACCCAGTACTTC.

This sequence joins TRBV7-9 and TRBJ2-2; D not certain. The CDR3 extends over 12 amino acids. CDR1 is SEHNR and CDR2 is FQNEAQ in the germline V gene (reference sequence). The V gene lost 5 bases and the J gene lost 5 bases, with 6 bases spanning the gap. The CDR3 DNA sequence: TGTGCCAGCAGCGTAAGAACCGGGGAGCTGTTTTTT. It yields the protein CASSVRTGELFF.

The V call is TRBV30, the J call TRBJ2-7; D remains unclear. This CDR3 region has 12 residues. Trimming took off 0 bases at V and 4 bases at J, with 7 bases between the two ends. Germline V gene sequence: CDR1 GTSNPN, CDR2 SVGIG (reference sequence). In DNA, the CDR3 is TGTGCCTGGAGTGTAACTGGGTACGAGCAGTACTTC. Protein product: CAWSVTGYEQYF.

The chain carries TRBV4-1 and TRBJ1-1, with a weak D call TRBD1 (5 bases). Germline values: CDR1 MGHRA, CDR2 YSYEKL. Trimming took off 5 bases at V and 4 bases at J, with 14 bases between the two ends. The CDR3 runs to 14 residues. DNA for the CDR3: TGCGCCAGCAGCTCGGACGAGGGGTTCACTGAAGCTTTCTTT. Translation: CASSSDEGFTEAFF.

V is TRBV18 and J is TRBJ2-1; no clear D gene. V shed 1 base and J shed 8 bases, with 15 bases lying between them. The CDR3 contains 15 residues. Germline lookup yields CDR1 KGHSH and CDR2 LQKENI. CDR3 nucleotide sequence: TGTGCCAGCTCACCACAGTATGGACGGATTGATGAGCAGTTCTTC. Its translation: CASSPQYGRIDEQFF.

V is TRBV11-2 and J is TRBJ2-1; D is perhaps TRBD1 or TRBD2 (6 bases each). CDR3 length: 15 amino acids. Germline V gives CDR1 SGHAT, CDR2 FQNNGV. Deletions cut 3 bases from V and 2 bases from J, with 11 bases between. The CDR3 nucleotides read TGTGCCAGCAGCTTGCGGGACACCACCTACAATGAGCAGTTCTTC. Encoded protein: CASSLRDTTYNEQFF.

The chain links TRBV27 to TRBJ2-1; TRBD2 is a possible D gene (5 bases). The CDR3 contains 13 residues. The germline V and J ends were trimmed by 5 bases and 4 bases, with 9 bases remaining between them. CDR1 and CDR2 from the germline V gene are MNHEY and SMNVEV (reference sequence). This CDR3 is CASSIGLYNEQFF. The CDR3 bases are TGTGCCAGCAGTATTGGACTGTACAATGAGCAGTTCTTC.

The chain couples TRBV7-9 to TRBJ1-2, with D possibly matching TRBD1 (5 bases). The length of the CDR3 is 15 residues. The germline gives CDR1 SEHNR, CDR2 FQNEAQ (reference sequence). V lost 2 bases and J 4 bases, leaving 14 bases between the germline ends. The CDR3 region is CASSLNPQGSYGYTF. Written as DNA, the CDR3 is TGTGCCAGCAGCTTAAACCCCCAGGGCTCCTATGGCTACACCTTC.

The CDR3 DNA is TGTGCCAGCAGTTATACTAGCGGGGAGTACGAGCAGTACTTC. Translated: CASSYTSGEYEQYF. This chain joins TRBV6-5 and TRBJ2-7, with 10 bases identical to TRBD2. Germline-derived CDR1 and CDR2 are MNHEY and SVGAGI. This CDR3 is built from 14 residues. The junction had 3 bases not matched to a gene; V was cut back by 3 bases and J by 4 bases.

The V and J genes are TRBV30 and TRBJ2-1; D possibly corresponds to TRBD2 (5 bases). The length of the CDR3 is 14 residues. Per germline, CDR1 GTSNPN and CDR2 SVGIG (reference sequence). Between the trimmed V and J ends, which lost 1 base and 3 bases, there was a span of 10 bases. Written as DNA, the CDR3 is TGTGCCTGGAGTGGCTGGGAGATCTACAATGAGCAGTTCTTC. Translation gives CAWSGWEIYNEQFF.

This sequence joins TRBV6-1 and TRBJ1-4; D is ambiguous. V was clipped by 4 bases and J by 8 bases, with 14 bases between them. This CDR3 contains 14 residues. In germline, CDR1 is MNHNS, CDR2 SASEGT. CDR3 bases: TGTGCCAGCAGTGGGGGAGAGTCCCCAGAAAAACTGTTTTTT. This sequence encodes CASSGGESPEKLFF.

The rearrangement joins TRBV13 to TRBJ1-1, with TRBD1 matching 7 bases. Unmatched junction bases numbered 8, after V lost 3 bases and J lost 10 bases. Germline CDR1 reads PRHDT; CDR2 reads FYEKMQ (reference sequence). The CDR3 is 13 amino acids. The CDR3 loop is CASSFRGGEGAFF. The CDR3, as DNA: TGTGCCAGCAGCTTCAGGGGGGGAGAAGGAGCTTTCTTT.

V gene TRBV14 combines with J gene TRBJ2-5, with 11 bases that match TRBD2. There are 18 residues in the CDR3. The V gene's germline CDR1 is SGHDN and CDR2 FVKESK. Unmatched junction bases numbered 6, after V lost 0 bases and J lost 0 bases. CDR3 nucleotides: TGTGCCAGCAGCCAAGAACGGGGACTAGCGGTGTACCAAGAGACCCAGTACTTC. It specifies CASSQERGLAVYQETQYF.

The chain employs TRBV29-1 and TRBJ2-6; possibly TRBD1 for D (6 bases). Germline CDR1 is SQVTM and CDR2 is ANQGSEA. The length of the CDR3 is 15 residues. Trimming stripped 4 bases from V and 4 bases from J, with 14 bases between. This CDR3 is CSVAGEHSGANVLTF. CDR3 DNA: TGCAGCGTTGCAGGGGAGCATTCGGGGGCCAACGTCCTGACTTTC. Supplemented by reference TRBV29-1 and TRBJ2-6, the full variable domain reads SAVISQKPSRDICQRGTSLTIQCQVDSQVTMMFWYRQQPGQSLTLIATANQGSEATYESGFVIDKFPISRPNLTFSTLTVSNMSPEDSSIYLCSVAGEHSGANVLTFGAGSRLTVL.

The chain employs TRBV21-1 and TRBJ1-1. TRBV21-1 is described as a pseudogene. The CDR3 spans 13 residues. The CDR3: CASSTHETTEAFF. Here the CDR3 DNA reads TGTGCCAGCAGCACTCACGAGACCACTGAAGCTTTCTTT.